Sequencing of this T cell receptor beta chain was carried out in a study of cytomegalovirus exposure and HLA in healthy donors. Both 60 Vbeta primers and 13 Jbeta primers went into the PCR. This table comes from immunoSEQ multiplex PCR, and its TCRdb copy is limited to in-frame clones, with some not included. This table has 150,000 to 200,000 clones, around four fifths appearing once. The CDR3 totals 13 residues. Germline V gene lookup returns CDR1 SSHAT and CDR2 FNYEAQ (reference sequence). V lost 0 bases, J lost 5 bases, and 7 bases lay in between. This rearrangement joins TRBV7-7 to TRBJ2-5; D unresolved. This receptor was obtained from a female donor in good health and CMV-seronegative. Sequencing input: PBMCs. The CDR3 sequence is CASSLAIGETQYF. For the CDR3, the DNA is TGTGCCAGCAGCTTAGCCATCGGGGAGACCCAGTACTTC. The full variable domain, its missing parts supplied by reference TRBV7-7 and TRBJ2-5, is GAGVSQSPRYKVTKRGQDVTLRCDPISSHATLYWYQQALGQGPEFLTYFNYEAQPDKSGLPSDRFSAERPEGSISTLTIQRTEQRDSAMYRCASSLAIGETQYFGPGTRLLVL.